This T cell receptor (beta chain) was found in a study of technical replicates of blood from a few donors. This CDR3 region has 14 residues. Per germline, CDR1 MNHEY and CDR2 SMNVEV (reference sequence). Germline trimming cut 0 bases from V and 7 bases from J; bases unmatched to any gene: 6. Using immunoSEQ multiplex PCR, the repertoire was profiled, and TCRdb retains in-frame clones only, with some absent. The sample contains approximately 85,000 clones, around 92% of which appear only once. The receptor was derived from a human donor in good health. The gene calls are TRBV27 and TRBJ2-7, with 7 bases matching TRBD1. Sequencing input: T cells isolated from PBMCs. CDR3 DNA sequence: TGTGCCAGCAGTTTATCGACAGGGACCGGAGAGCAGTACTTC. It yields the protein CASSLSTGTGEQYF.